This TCR beta chain emerged from a study of neurological immune-mediated disorders. Study results and limitations: Because no CDR3 amino acid sequences were shared across subjects by expanded clones, private repertoires were suggested in all groups.

Noted time point: longitudinal time-point 1 (baseline). 2 million PBMCs stored at -80 C were the source of the unsorted libraries. Trimming left V 1 base short and J 5 bases short, with 15 bases between. CDR1 and CDR2 (germline): SGHDT, YYEEEE. The CDR3 contains 16 residues. The table lists this clonotype with many counts. Its specificity is unknown. The cDNA was generated by 5'RACE with 10-nucleotide random UMIs. Using its own MiXCR run on the 5' RACE reads, TCRdb lists one record per CDR3 protein. The sample has some 68,000 distinct CDR3 sequences, roughly an eighth seen once. V and J are TRBV5-6 and TRBJ1-4; a weak D match, TRBD1 (5 bases). Sequencing used PBMCs. The source of this sequence is a female donor with HTLV-1-associated myelopathy (HAM/TSP). CDR3 in amino acids: CASSLRRRGGNEKLFF. For the CDR3, the DNA is TGTGCCAGCAGCTTGCGCCGGCGGGGGGGGAATGAAAAACTGTTTTTT. The complete variable domain, with remaining parts taken from reference TRBV5-6 and TRBJ1-4, reads DAGVTQSPTHLIKTRGQQVTLRCSPKSGHDTVSWYQQALGQGPQFIFQYYEEEERQRGNFPDRFSGHQFPNYSSELNVNALLLGDSALYLCASSLRRRGGNEKLFFGSGTQLSVL.